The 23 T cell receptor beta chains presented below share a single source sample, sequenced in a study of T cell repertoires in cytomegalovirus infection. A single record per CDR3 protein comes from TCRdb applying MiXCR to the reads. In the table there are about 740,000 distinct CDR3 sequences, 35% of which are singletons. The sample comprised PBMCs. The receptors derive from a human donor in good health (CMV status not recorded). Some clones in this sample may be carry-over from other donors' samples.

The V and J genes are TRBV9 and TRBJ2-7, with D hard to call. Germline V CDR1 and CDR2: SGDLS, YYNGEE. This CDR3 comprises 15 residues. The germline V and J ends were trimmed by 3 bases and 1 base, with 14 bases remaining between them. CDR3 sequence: CASSARGGVSYEQYF. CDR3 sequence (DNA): TGTGCCAGCAGCGCCCGAGGTGGGGTGTCCTACGAGCAGTACTTC.

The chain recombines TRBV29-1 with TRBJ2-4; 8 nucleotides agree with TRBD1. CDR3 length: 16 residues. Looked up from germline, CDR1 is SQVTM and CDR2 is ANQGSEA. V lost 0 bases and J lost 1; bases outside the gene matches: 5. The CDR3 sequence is CSVEDRGRRAKNIQYF. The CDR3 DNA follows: TGCAGCGTTGAAGACAGGGGGCGAAGGGCCAAAAACATTCAGTACTTC.

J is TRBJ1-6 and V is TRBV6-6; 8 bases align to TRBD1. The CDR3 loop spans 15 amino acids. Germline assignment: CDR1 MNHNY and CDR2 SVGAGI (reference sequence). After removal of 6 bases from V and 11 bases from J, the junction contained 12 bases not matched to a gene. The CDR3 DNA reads TGTGCCAGCAGCTCCGCCCCGGACAGGGTTGCACCCCTCCACTTT. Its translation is CASSSAPDRVAPLHF.

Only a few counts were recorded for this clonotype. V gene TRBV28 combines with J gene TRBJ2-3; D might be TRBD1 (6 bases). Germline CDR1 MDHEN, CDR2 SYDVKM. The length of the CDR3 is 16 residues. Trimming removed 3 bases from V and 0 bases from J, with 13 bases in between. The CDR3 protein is CASSFSGDHSTDTQYF. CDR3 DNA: TGTGCCAGCAGTTTTTCAGGGGACCATAGCACAGATACGCAGTATTTT.

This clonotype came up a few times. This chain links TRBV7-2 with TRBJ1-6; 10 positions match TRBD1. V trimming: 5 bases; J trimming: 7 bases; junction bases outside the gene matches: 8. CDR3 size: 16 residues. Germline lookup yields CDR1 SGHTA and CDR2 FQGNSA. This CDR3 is CASSGLGGQGNSPLHF. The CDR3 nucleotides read TGTGCCAGCAGCGGGCTCGGGGGACAGGGGAATTCACCCCTCCACTTT.

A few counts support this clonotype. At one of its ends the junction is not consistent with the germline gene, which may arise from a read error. The CDR3 reads CASSLTSGGSNEQFF. The CDR3, as DNA: TGTGCTAGCAGCTTAACTAGCGGGGGTTCGAATGAGCAGTTCTTC. The chain has TRBV7-7 and TRBJ2-1; 11 nucleotides align to TRBD2. This CDR3 has 15 amino acids. The germline gives CDR1 SSHAT, CDR2 FNYEAQ (reference sequence).

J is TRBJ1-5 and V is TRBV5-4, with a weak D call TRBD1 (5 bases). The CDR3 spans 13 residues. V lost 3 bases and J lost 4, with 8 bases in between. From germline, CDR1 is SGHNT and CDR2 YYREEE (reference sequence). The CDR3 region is CASSWDGNQPQHF. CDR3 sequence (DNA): TGTGCCAGCAGCTGGGACGGTAATCAGCCCCAGCATTTT.

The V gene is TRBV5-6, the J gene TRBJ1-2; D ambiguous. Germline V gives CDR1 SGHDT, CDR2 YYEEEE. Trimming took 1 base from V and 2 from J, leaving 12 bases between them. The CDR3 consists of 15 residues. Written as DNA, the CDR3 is TGTGCCAGCAGCTTGTCGGGCACATTAAACTATGGCTACACCTTC. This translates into CASSLSGTLNYGYTF.

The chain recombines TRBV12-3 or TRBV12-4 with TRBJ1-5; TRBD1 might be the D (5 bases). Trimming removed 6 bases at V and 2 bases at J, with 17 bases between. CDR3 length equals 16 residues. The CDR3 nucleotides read TGTGCCAGCAGCCCCAGTGGGGGTTTCGGCAATCAGCCCCAGCATTTT. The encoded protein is CASSPSGGFGNQPQHF.

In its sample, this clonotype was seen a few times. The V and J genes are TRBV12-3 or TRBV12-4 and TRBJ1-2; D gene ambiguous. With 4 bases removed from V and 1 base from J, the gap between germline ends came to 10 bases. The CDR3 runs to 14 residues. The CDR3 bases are TGTGCCAGCAGTTGGCGGAGGTTTAACTATGGCTACACCTTC. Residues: CASSWRRFNYGYTF.

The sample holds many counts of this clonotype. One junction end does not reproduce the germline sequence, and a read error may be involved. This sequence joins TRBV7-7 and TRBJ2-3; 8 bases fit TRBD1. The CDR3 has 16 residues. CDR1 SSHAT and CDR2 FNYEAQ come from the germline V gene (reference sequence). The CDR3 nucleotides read TGTGCTAGCAGCCCAGGCCAGGGGGCATCAACAGATACGCAGTATTTT. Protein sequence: CASSPGQGASTDTQYF.

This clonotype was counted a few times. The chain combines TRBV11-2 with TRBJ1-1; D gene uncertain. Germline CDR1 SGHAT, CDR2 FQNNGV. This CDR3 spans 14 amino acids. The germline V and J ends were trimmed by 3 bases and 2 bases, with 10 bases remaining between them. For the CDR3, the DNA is TGTGCCAGCAGCTTCGTAGGTAGTAACACTGAAGCTTTCTTT. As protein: CASSFVGSNTEAFF.

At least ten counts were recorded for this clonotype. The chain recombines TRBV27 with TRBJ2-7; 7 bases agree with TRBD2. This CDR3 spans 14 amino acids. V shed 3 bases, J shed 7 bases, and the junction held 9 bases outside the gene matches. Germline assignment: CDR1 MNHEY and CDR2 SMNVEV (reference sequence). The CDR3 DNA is TGTGCCAGCAGTTTCGCGGGGGACCTCTTAGAGCAGTACTTC. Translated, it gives CASSFAGDLLEQYF.

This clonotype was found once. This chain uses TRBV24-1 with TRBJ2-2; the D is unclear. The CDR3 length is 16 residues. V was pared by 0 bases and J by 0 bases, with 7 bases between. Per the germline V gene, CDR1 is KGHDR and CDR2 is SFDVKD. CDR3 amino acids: CATSDLDTPNTGELFF. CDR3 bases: TGTGCCACCAGTGATTTGGACACACCGAACACCGGGGAGCTGTTTTTT.

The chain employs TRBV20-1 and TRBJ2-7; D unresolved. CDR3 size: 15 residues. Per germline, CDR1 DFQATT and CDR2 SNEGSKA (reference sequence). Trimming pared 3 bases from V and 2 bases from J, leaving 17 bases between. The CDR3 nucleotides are TGCAGTGCTAGCCTCGAACAAAGACGGGCCTACGAGCAGTACTTC. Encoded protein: CSASLEQRRAYEQYF.

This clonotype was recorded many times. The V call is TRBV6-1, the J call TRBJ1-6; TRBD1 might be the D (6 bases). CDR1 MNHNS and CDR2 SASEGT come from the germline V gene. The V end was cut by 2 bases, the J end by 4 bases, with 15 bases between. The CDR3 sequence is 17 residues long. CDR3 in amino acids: CASSEFVGQMYNSPLHF. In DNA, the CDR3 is TGTGCCAGCAGTGAATTTGTTGGACAGATGTATAATTCACCCCTCCACTTT.

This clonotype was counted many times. CDR3 region: CASSLADYRASSGRFYEQYF. CDR3 sequence (DNA): TGTGCCAGCAGCTTAGCGGACTACAGGGCATCTAGCGGGAGGTTCTACGAGCAGTACTTC. The chain combines TRBV7-2 with TRBJ2-7; TRBD2 matches at 11 bases. The trim removed 0 bases at V and 3 bases at J, leaving 16 bases unmatched. The CDR3 has 20 residues. CDR1 and CDR2 (germline): SGHTA, FQGNSA.

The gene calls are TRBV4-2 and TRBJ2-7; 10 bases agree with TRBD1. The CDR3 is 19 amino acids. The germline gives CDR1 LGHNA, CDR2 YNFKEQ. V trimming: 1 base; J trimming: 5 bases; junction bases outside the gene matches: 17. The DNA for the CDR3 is TGTGCCAGCAGCCAAGCGCGATCGACAGGGGGCATGGGCGACGACGAGCAGTACTTC. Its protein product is CASSQARSTGGMGDDEQYF.

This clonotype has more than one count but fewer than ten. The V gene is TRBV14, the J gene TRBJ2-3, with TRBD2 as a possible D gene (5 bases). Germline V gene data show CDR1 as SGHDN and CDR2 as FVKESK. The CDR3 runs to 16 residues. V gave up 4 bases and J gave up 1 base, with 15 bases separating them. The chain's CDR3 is CASSRRVGVGTDTQYF. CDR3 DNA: TGTGCCAGCAGCCGGAGAGTCGGGGTCGGCACAGATACGCAGTATTTT.

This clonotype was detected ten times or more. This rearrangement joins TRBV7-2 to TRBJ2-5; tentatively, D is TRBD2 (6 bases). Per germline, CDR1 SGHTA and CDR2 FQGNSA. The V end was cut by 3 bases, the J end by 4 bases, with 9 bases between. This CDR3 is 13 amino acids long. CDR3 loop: CASSLRGRETQYF. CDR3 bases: TGTGCCAGCAGCTTGCGGGGTAGAGAGACCCAGTACTTC. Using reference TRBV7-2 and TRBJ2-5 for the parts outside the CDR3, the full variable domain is GAGVSQSPSNKVTEKGKDVELRCDPISGHTALYWYRQSLGQGLEFLIYFQGNSAPDKSGLPSDRFSAERTGGSVSTLTIQRTQQEDSAVYLCASSLRGRETQYFGPGTRLLVL.

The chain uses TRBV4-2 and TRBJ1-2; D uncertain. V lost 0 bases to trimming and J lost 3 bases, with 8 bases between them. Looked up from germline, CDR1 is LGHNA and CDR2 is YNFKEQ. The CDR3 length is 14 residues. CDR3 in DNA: TGTGCCAGCAGCCAAGATGTAAGAGACTATGGCTACACCTTC. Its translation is CASSQDVRDYGYTF.

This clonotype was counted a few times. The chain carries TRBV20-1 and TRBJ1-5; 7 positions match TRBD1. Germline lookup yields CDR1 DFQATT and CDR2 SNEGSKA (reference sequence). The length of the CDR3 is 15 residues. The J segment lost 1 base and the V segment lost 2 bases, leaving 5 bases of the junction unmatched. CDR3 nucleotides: TGCAGTGCTAGAAGCCAGGGGGTAAGCAATCAGCCCCAGCATTTT. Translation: CSARSQGVSNQPQHF.

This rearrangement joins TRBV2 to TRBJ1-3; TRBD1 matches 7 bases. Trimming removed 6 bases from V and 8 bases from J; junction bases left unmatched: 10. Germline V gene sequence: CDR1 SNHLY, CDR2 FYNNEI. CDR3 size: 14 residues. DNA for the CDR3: TGTGCCAGCAGAGGATACAGGGGCGGTGACACCATATATTTT. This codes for CASRGYRGGDTIYF.